These T cell receptor beta chains were read from a single sample in a study of cytomegalovirus exposure and HLA in healthy donors. Using immunoSEQ multiplex PCR, the repertoire was profiled, and TCRdb retains in-frame clones only, with some absent. The sample lists approximately 180,000 clones, 60% to 85% occurring once. Sequencing used PBMCs. The receptor source for this set is a woman between 40 and 55 years old in good health and CMV-seronegative. CDR3s include the opening cysteine and the closing phenylalanine or tryptophan. Fields, in order: CDR3 protein, CDR3 DNA, clone size, V gene, J gene, D gene. The D gene is left open where the match is weak. Clone size appears in some rows only: once, few, many, or a class for an expanded clone.

CASSQLAGGTPSTDTQYF	TGCGCCAGCAGCCAGTTAGCGGGAGGCACCCCTAGCACAGATACGCAGTATTTT	NA	TRBV4-1	TRBJ2-3	TRBD2
CASSFLAGEYNEQFF	TGTGCCAGCAGCTTTCTAGCGGGAGAATACAATGAGCAGTTCTTC	NA	TRBV7-2	TRBJ2-1	TRBD2
CASSQDLAGGSYGYTF	TGCGCCAGCAGCCAAGATCTTGCGGGCGGTAGCTATGGCTACACCTTC	NA	TRBV4-3	TRBJ1-2	NA
CSASPALGYTF	TGCAGTGCTAGCCCCGCACTAGGCTACACCTTC	NA	TRBV20-1	TRBJ1-2	NA
CASSSRDNPYGYTF	TGCGCCAGCAGCAGCCGGGACAATCCCTATGGCTACACCTTC	NA	TRBV5-1	TRBJ1-2	NA
CAWRANGGNYGYTF	TGTGCCTGGAGAGCTAATGGGGGGAACTATGGCTACACCTTC	NA	TRBV30	TRBJ1-2	NA
CASALKGAATEAFF	TGTGCTAGTGCCCTCAAGGGGGCCGCCACTGAAGCTTTCTTT	NA	TRBV12-5	TRBJ1-1	TRBD1
CASSPLDTTTNEKLFF	TGTGCCAGCAGTCCCCTCGACACCACAACTAATGAAAAACTGTTTTTT	NA	TRBV9	TRBJ1-4	NA
CASSSGTGSYEQYF	TGCGCCAGCAGCTCAGGGACAGGGTCTTACGAGCAGTACTTC	NA	TRBV5-1	TRBJ2-7	TRBD1
CASSFHSTRNEQYF	TGTGCCAGCAGCTTCCACTCCACTAGGAACGAGCAGTACTTC	NA	TRBV11-3	TRBJ2-7	NA
CASTSGGGLNEQFF	TGTGCCAGCACCTCGGGGGGGGGCCTGAATGAGCAGTTCTTC	NA	TRBV7-9	TRBJ2-1	TRBD2
CAWSVLRQGNEQFF	TGTGCCTGGAGTGTTTTGCGGCAGGGCAATGAGCAGTTCTTC	few	TRBV30	TRBJ2-1	NA
CASSLVRGDTIYF	TGTGCCAGCAGCTTAGTCAGGGGTGACACCATATATTTT	NA	TRBV7-8	TRBJ1-3	NA
CAWSVLATDTQYF	TGTGCCTGGAGTGTACTAGCGACAGATACGCAGTATTTT	NA	TRBV30	TRBJ2-3	TRBD2
CASSEGANYGYTF	TGTGCCAGCAGTGAAGGAGCTAACTATGGCTACACCTTC	NA	TRBV2	TRBJ1-2	NA
CASSQDPSGSNRAWFF	TGCGCCAGCAGCCAAGATCCTAGCGGGAGTAATCGGGCGTGGTTCTTC	NA	TRBV4-1	TRBJ2-1	TRBD2
CASSLGQGEYEQYF	TGTGCCAGCAGCTTAGGTCAGGGGGAGTACGAGCAGTACTTC	NA	TRBV7-2	TRBJ2-7	TRBD1
CASSVEHGLLNYGYTF	TGTGCCAGCAGCGTAGAGCACGGTTTACTGAACTATGGCTACACCTTC	NA	TRBV9	TRBJ1-2	NA
CASSQDGQGANVLTF	TGCGCCAGCAGCCAAGATGGTCAGGGCGCCAACGTCCTGACTTTC	NA	TRBV4-1	TRBJ2-6	NA
CASSSPTGTGETQYF	TGTGCCAGTAGTTCCCCGACAGGTACCGGGGAGACCCAGTACTTC	NA	TRBV19	TRBJ2-5	NA
CASSPGLGANVLTF	TGTGCCAGTAGTCCAGGGTTAGGGGCCAACGTCCTGACTTTC	NA	TRBV19	TRBJ2-6	NA
CASSFRGKHTEAFF	TGTGCCAGCAGTTTCCGGGGGAAGCACACTGAAGCTTTCTTT	once	TRBV27	TRBJ1-1	NA
CASSLRNATSGSRGEQFF	TGTGCCAGCAGCTTACGGAACGCCACTAGCGGGAGTCGGGGTGAGCAGTTCTTC	NA	TRBV7-3	TRBJ2-1	TRBD2
CASGFGGGADGYTF	TGTGCTAGTGGTTTCGGCGGGGGGGCGGATGGCTACACCTTC	few	TRBV12-5	TRBJ1-2	NA
CATLATGDSSGTF	TGTGCCACTCTAGCAACAGGGGATTCTAGCGGGACCTTC	few	TRBV19	TRBJ1-2	TRBD1
CASNTYRSGYEKLFF	TGTGCCAGCAATACCTACAGGAGTGGATATGAAAAACTGTTTTTT	NA	TRBV2	TRBJ1-4	NA
CASSFGRVTNNEQFF	TGTGCCAGCAGCTTTGGCAGGGTGACGAACAATGAGCAGTTCTTC	NA	TRBV7-2	TRBJ2-1	NA
CASSLGGTGGQPQHF	TGTGCCAGCAGCTTGGGGGGGACAGGGGGCCAGCCCCAGCATTTT	NA	TRBV5-6	TRBJ1-5	TRBD1
CASSPGGAEAFF	TGTGCCAGCTCACCGGGGGGAGCTGAAGCTTTCTTT	NA	TRBV18	TRBJ1-1	NA
CASSSPAAGNQPQHF	TGTGCCAGCAGTTCACCCGCGGCGGGCAATCAGCCCCAGCATTTT	NA	TRBV27	TRBJ1-5	NA
CASSYGRQETQYF	TGTGCCAGCAGTTACGGCAGACAAGAGACCCAGTACTTC	NA	TRBV6-5	TRBJ2-5	NA
CASSSKRERQETQYF	TGTGCCAGCAGCTCGAAGCGGGAGAGGCAGGAGACCCAGTACTTC	NA	TRBV5-4	TRBJ2-5	TRBD2
CASSSTRAQPQHF	TGTGCCAGCAGTTCGACACGCGCTCAGCCCCAGCATTTT	NA	TRBV6-5	TRBJ1-5	NA
CASSLAASYNEQFF	TGTGCCAGCAGTCTTGCGGCATCCTACAATGAGCAGTTCTTC	NA	TRBV6-6	TRBJ2-1	NA
CSAIVYNEQFF	TGCAGTGCTATCGTATACAATGAGCAGTTCTTC	NA	TRBV20-1	TRBJ2-1	NA
CASSNNQAPSGYTF	TGTGCCAGTAGTAACAATCAGGCCCCGAGTGGCTACACCTTC	NA	TRBV19	TRBJ1-2	NA
CAWSRRINQPQHF	TGTGCCTGGAGTAGGAGAATCAATCAGCCCCAGCATTTT	NA	TRBV30	TRBJ1-5	NA
CASSPWVAGSNEQFF	TGTGCCAGCAGCCCGTGGGTAGCGGGCTCAAATGAGCAGTTCTTC	NA	TRBV11-2	TRBJ2-1	TRBD2
CASSQDLGASTDTQYF	TGCGCCAGCAGCCAAGATTTGGGGGCTAGCACAGATACGCAGTATTTT	NA	TRBV4-3	TRBJ2-3	NA
CASSEGYAAGQETQYF	TGTGCCAGCAGTGAAGGGTACGCGGCGGGGCAAGAGACCCAGTACTTC	NA	TRBV2	TRBJ2-5	NA
CASSFRTGNYEQYF	TGTGCCAGCAGTTTTCGGACAGGAAACTACGAGCAGTACTTC	NA	TRBV27	TRBJ2-7	TRBD1
CASSPQTGIGEKLFF	TGTGCCAGCAGCCCACAGACAGGGATAGGTGAAAAACTGTTTTTT	few	TRBV7-2	TRBJ1-4	TRBD1
CASSRGGPSYNEQFF	TGTGCCAGCTCACGAGGCGGGCCCTCCTACAATGAGCAGTTCTTC	NA	TRBV18	TRBJ2-1	NA
CASSLVRESNEQFF	TGTGCCAGCAGCTTAGTGCGGGAGAGCAATGAGCAGTTCTTC	few	TRBV7-3	TRBJ2-1	TRBD2
CASSQSGVVPDTQYF	TGTGCCAGCAGCCAAAGCGGAGTGGTGCCAGATACGCAGTATTTT	NA	TRBV7-9	TRBJ2-3	NA
CASSLDPESKQFF	TGTGCCAGCAGCTTAGATCCAGAAAGTAAGCAGTTCTTC	few	TRBV11-3	TRBJ2-1	NA
CASSVQGGLGTEAFF	TGTGCCAGCAGCGTACAGGGAGGGTTGGGCACTGAAGCTTTCTTT	NA	TRBV11-3	TRBJ1-1	NA
CASSPDSDYGYTF	TGTGCCAGCAGCCCGGACAGCGACTATGGCTACACCTTC	NA	TRBV5-8	TRBJ1-2	NA
CASSLWGTYTIYF	TGTGCCAGCAGCTTGTGGGGCACCTACACCATATATTTT	NA	TRBV5-4	TRBJ1-3	NA